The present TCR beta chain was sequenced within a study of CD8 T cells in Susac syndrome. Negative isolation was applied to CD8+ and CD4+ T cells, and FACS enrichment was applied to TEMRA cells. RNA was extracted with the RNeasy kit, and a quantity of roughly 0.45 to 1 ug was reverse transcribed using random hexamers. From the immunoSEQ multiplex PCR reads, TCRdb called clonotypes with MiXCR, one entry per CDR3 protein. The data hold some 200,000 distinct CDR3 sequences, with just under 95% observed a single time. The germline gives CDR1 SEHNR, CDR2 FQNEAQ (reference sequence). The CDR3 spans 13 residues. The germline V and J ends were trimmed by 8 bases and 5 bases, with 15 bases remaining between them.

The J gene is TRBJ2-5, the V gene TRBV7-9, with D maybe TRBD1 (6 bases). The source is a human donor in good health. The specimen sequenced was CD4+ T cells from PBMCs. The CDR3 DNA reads TGTGCCAGCTCCCCCCAGGGGCTGGAGACCCAGTACTTC. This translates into CASSPQGLETQYF.